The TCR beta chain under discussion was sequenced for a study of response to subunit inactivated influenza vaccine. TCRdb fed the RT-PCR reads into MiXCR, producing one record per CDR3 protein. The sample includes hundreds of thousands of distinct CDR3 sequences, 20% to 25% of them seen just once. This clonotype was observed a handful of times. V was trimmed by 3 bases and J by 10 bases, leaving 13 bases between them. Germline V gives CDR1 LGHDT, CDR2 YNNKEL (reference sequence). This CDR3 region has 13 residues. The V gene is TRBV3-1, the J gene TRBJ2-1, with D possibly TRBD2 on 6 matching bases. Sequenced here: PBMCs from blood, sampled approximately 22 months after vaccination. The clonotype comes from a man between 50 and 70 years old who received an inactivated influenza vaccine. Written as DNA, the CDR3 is TGTGCCAGCAGCCATGATAGCGGATGGGAGCAGTTCTTC. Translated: CASSHDSGWEQFF.